This is a list of T cell receptor beta chains from one sample in a study of cytomegalovirus exposure and HLA in healthy donors. Assay: immunoSEQ multiplex PCR; the TCRdb copy retains only in-frame clones and omits some. The data contain roughly 140,000 clones, 70% to 90% of them singletons. Sequencing input: PBMCs. The receptors here all came from a woman younger than 35 in good health and CMV-seropositive. The conserved cysteine and the conserved F or W are not part of the CDR3 here. A D gene is named only where the DNA matches it firmly.

ASSFSPGNSYEQY	NA	TRBV7-2	TRBJ2-7
ASSSLMGQGSYEQY	TRBD1	TRBV5-1	TRBJ2-7
ASSDVGARTF	NA	TRBV6-4	TRBJ1-1
ASSQDLRNYGYT	NA	TRBV4-1	TRBJ1-2
ASSLLAGGRNEQF	TRBD2	TRBV5-1	TRBJ2-1
ASSSWTSGMLEQY	TRBD2	TRBV7-9	TRBJ2-7
ASSLDPGQLGTEAF	TRBD1	TRBV13	TRBJ1-1
ASSEAGPNQPQH	NA	TRBV6-1	TRBJ1-5
ASSYATRQGGETQY	TRBD1	TRBV6-5	TRBJ2-5
AWSSPGSSTDTQY	NA	TRBV30	TRBJ2-3
SAPGLYGYT	NA	TRBV20-1	TRBJ1-2
ASSLTSGSYEQY	TRBD2	TRBV7-2	TRBJ2-7
ASRGLAFSTDTQY	NA	TRBV6-5	TRBJ2-3
ASRPDRGSNQPQH	TRBD1	TRBV2	TRBJ1-5
ASSFKFALAGRTDTQY	NA	TRBV7-9	TRBJ2-3
ASSLAGLGGTYEQY	NA	TRBV7-9	TRBJ2-7
ASSLGSGHGFEEKLF	NA	TRBV5-1	TRBJ1-4
ASSAAGGAHEQY	NA	TRBV9	TRBJ2-7
ASSPGLGAEQF	TRBD2	TRBV7-6	TRBJ2-1
ASSPLDKNTGELF	NA	TRBV28	TRBJ2-2
ASSRQGSNQPQH	TRBD1	TRBV6-5	TRBJ1-5
AWSVRGNRETQY	NA	TRBV30	TRBJ2-5
ASSSPSGSDEQF	TRBD2	TRBV6-5	TRBJ2-1
ASSLLQGVGNEQF	TRBD1	TRBV5-1	TRBJ2-1
ASSQASRNNEQF	NA	TRBV4-3	TRBJ2-1
ASGAGTGYYEQY	TRBD1	TRBV19	TRBJ2-7
ASTVAGANTGELF	TRBD2	TRBV19	TRBJ2-2
ASSYRGLEETQY	TRBD2	TRBV7-2	TRBJ2-5
ASSFSGIQETQY	TRBD2	TRBV11-3	TRBJ2-5
SVDREEQF	NA	TRBV29-1	TRBJ2-1
ASGFHGGITYNEQF	NA	TRBV12-5	TRBJ2-1
ASGLMGLAGADTQY	TRBD2	TRBV7-8	TRBJ2-3
ASNGGLAGRGEQY	TRBD2	TRBV25-1	TRBJ2-7
ASSQDPSVIYNEQF	NA	TRBV4-1	TRBJ2-1
ASRRLAGVYEQY	TRBD2	TRBV28	TRBJ2-7
ASSYFPTGGTEAF	TRBD1	TRBV6-6	TRBJ1-1
ASSLPNGYEQY	NA	TRBV7-6	TRBJ2-7
ASSQATGLKLF	NA	TRBV14	TRBJ1-4
ASSLPRDRAIGGYT	TRBD1	TRBV5-1	TRBJ1-2
ASGGIPNTGELF	NA	TRBV6-5	TRBJ2-2
ASSDRVTEAF	NA	TRBV6-1	TRBJ1-1
ASSPTGGNYGYT	TRBD1	TRBV7-9	TRBJ1-2
ASSVVLAGVAEQF	TRBD2	TRBV9	TRBJ2-1